This TCR beta chain was sequenced in a study of T cells expressing NK-cell markers. Study summary: It was sorted CD3+CD56+NKG2C+, CD3+CD56+NKG2C- and CD3+CD56-NKG2C+ T cells that supplied the TCR beta repertoires. Among eight sequenced donors, seven carried HCMV seropositivity while one was seronegative.

This CDR3 has 14 residues. CDR1 is SEHNR and CDR2 is FQNEAQ in the germline V gene (reference sequence). Reprocessing the 5' RACE reads, TCRdb reports a single entry for every CDR3 protein and omits DNA. The specimen's table records 300,000 or so distinct CDR3 sequences. The sequencing sample was made of blood T cells: a sorted CD56 or NKG2C T cell subset, CD4+ or CD8+ T cells, or bulk PBMC T cells (not recorded which). The chain combines TRBV7-9 with TRBJ2-7; TCRdb's D call of TRBD1 is untestable without DNA. The receptor was isolated from a woman between 18 and 70 years old in good health. This CDR3 reads CASSFAGGIYEQYF.